A single T cell receptor (beta chain) is shown here with its context. The target antigen is unknown. None of the donors, who were healthy HIV-negative adults, had recently had acute infections or vaccinations. The data are from a study of shared clonotypes between healthy human individuals. Study at large: Per donor, CD8 memory used one plate, CD8 naive used two, CD4 memory used three and CD4 naive used three.

Generated by immunoSEQ multiplex PCR, the TCRdb table keeps only in-frame clones and is missing some. The sample holds approximately 500,000 clones; 95% to 97% are singletons and the top ten take about 0.064%. Regarding the study as a whole: Some naive CD4 clonotypes, 4% to 6%, turned up in common across four donors.

This sequence originates from a woman in her twenties or thirties in good health. The material sequenced was naive CD4+ T cells sorted from blood. Subset noted: CD45RA+ positively selected.

The CDR3 DNA sequence: TGTGCCAGCAGTCGCCCGGGACTGGCGTCCCACAATGAGCAGTTCTTC. Translated, it gives CASSRPGLASHNEQFF. V gene TRBV27 combines with J gene TRBJ2-1; perhaps TRBD2 as D (6 bases). Germline CDR1 reads MNHEY; CDR2 reads SMNVEV (reference sequence). The V gene lost 5 bases and the J gene lost 5 bases, with 19 bases spanning the gap. CDR3 length: 16 amino acids.